This paragraph covers one T cell receptor (beta chain) sequence. The data stem from a study of blood T cell repertoires in COVID-19. Participant ages covered about 18 to 95 years across about 22 US areas. Participants in the exposed group had met a COVID-19 case in the 2 weeks before joining the study. This CDR3 region has 15 residues. Per the germline V gene, CDR1 is SNHLY and CDR2 is FYNNEI. V trimming: 6 bases; J trimming: 5 bases; junction bases outside the gene matches: 3. Libraries were prepared by immunoSEQ multiplex PCR; TCRdb keeps only in-frame clonotypes and omits some of them. The sample contains roughly 280,000 clones, approximately 90% of which appear only once.

The receptor comes from a man aged 35-49 years who had been exposed to COVID-19. The sample taken for sequencing was PBMCs or T cells enriched from blood (not recorded which). This chain uses TRBV2 with TRBJ2-2, with 13 nucleotides matching TRBD2. The CDR3 loop reads CASRGLAGKTGELFF. DNA of the CDR3: TGTGCCAGCAGGGGACTAGCGGGAAAAACCGGGGAGCTGTTTTTT.